Below are 12 T cell receptor beta chains sequenced from a single sample in a study of blood T cell repertoires in COVID-19. Only in-frame clones appear in the TCRdb table, and some are missing; sequencing was by immunoSEQ multiplex PCR. The sample shows around 700,000 clones, around 90% of them seen only once. The specimen sequenced was peripheral blood. These receptors came from a young woman with acute or convalescent COVID-19.

The chain recombines TRBV7-2 with TRBJ2-5; 8 bases line up with TRBD2. The length of the CDR3 is 16 residues. Germline lookup yields CDR1 SGHTA and CDR2 FQGNSA. V lost 4 bases and J lost 3; bases outside the gene matches: 10. The CDR3 loop is CASSWSRGGLEETQYF. For the CDR3, the DNA is TGTGCCAGCAGCTGGTCCCGGGGGGGACTCGAAGAGACCCAGTACTTC.

V and J are TRBV9 and TRBJ1-3; D call uncertain. This CDR3 region has 14 residues. CDR1 SGDLS and CDR2 YYNGEE come from the germline V gene. Trimming removed 4 bases from V and 0 bases from J, with 8 bases in between. The CDR3 coding sequence is TGTGCCAGCAGCCCGGAGGGCTCTGGAAACACCATATATTTT. Amino acid sequence: CASSPEGSGNTIYF.

The rearrangement links TRBV5-4 to TRBJ1-1, with D unresolved. Germline V gene data show CDR1 as SGHNT and CDR2 as YYREEE (reference sequence). The CDR3 length is 18 residues. V dropped 4 bases and J dropped 4 bases, with 26 bases sitting between them. The CDR3: CASSRTSIIISMSTEAFF. The DNA for the CDR3 is TGTGCCAGCAGCCGGACTTCTATTATCATTTCTATGAGCACTGAAGCTTTCTTT.

The chain has TRBV6-5 and TRBJ1-2; D unclear. This CDR3 comprises 15 residues. Germline-derived CDR1 and CDR2 are MNHEY and SVGAGI. The germline V and J ends were trimmed by 6 bases and 4 bases, with 18 bases remaining between them. The CDR3, as DNA: TGTGCCAGCAGCCGATCGGCGGTAATAGGCTATGGCTACACCTTC. Translating gives CASSRSAVIGYGYTF.

This clone was counted a few times. V is TRBV6-4 and J is TRBJ2-3; 11 bases are shared with TRBD1. Germline CDR1 and CDR2: MRHNA and SNTAGT. V was clipped by 4 bases and J by 4 bases; unmatched bases: 7. This CDR3 comprises 16 residues. The CDR3 region is CASSVTPGQGADTQYF. CDR3 nucleotide sequence: TGTGCCAGCAGTGTCACCCCGGGACAGGGGGCAGATACGCAGTATTTT.

This chain links TRBV2 with TRBJ2-4; 8 bases match TRBD1. Germline trimming cut 4 bases from V and 1 base from J; bases unmatched to any gene: 12. This CDR3 has 18 residues. Germline assignment: CDR1 SNHLY and CDR2 FYNNEI. CDR3 sequence: CASSGDRGGSGAKNIQYF. DNA of the CDR3: TGTGCCAGCAGTGGAGACAGGGGTGGATCTGGGGCCAAAAACATTCAGTACTTC.

The chain combines TRBV19 with TRBJ1-2; D is perhaps TRBD1 (5 bases). The CDR3 has 13 amino acids. In germline, CDR1 is LNHDA, CDR2 SQIVND (reference sequence). V was shortened by 6 bases and J by 10 bases, with 18 bases between the two germline ends. The CDR3 reads CASRETGGHDYTF. CDR3 nucleotide sequence: TGTGCCAGTAGGGAGACGGGGGGTCATGACTACACCTTC.

This chain uses TRBV30 with TRBJ2-2; 10 bases align to TRBD1. Per the germline V gene, CDR1 is GTSNPN and CDR2 is SVGIG (reference sequence). CDR3 size: 13 residues. The V and J ends lost 5 bases and 6 bases, in that order; junction bases with no gene match: 3. The CDR3 here is CAWGDRGPGELFF. CDR3 in DNA: TGTGCCTGGGGGGACAGGGGTCCCGGGGAGCTGTTTTTT.

This chain connects TRBV19 to TRBJ2-5, with 10 bases lining up with TRBD1. The CDR3 length is 15 residues. CDR1 is LNHDA, CDR2 SQIVND, per germline (reference sequence). After removal of 2 bases from V and 5 bases from J, the junction contained 5 bases not matched to a gene. The CDR3 protein is CASSIRQGARETQYF. The CDR3, as DNA: TGTGCCAGTAGTATAAGACAGGGGGCGCGGGAGACCCAGTACTTC.

This clone was counted only a few times. CDR3 sequence reads: CASSEEWDSYGGYTF. The CDR3 nucleotides read TGTGCCAGCAGTGAAGAGTGGGACAGTTATGGGGGCTACACCTTC. This sequence joins TRBV6-1 and TRBJ1-2; 7 bases fit TRBD1. CDR3 length: 15 amino acids. Germline assignment: CDR1 MNHNS and CDR2 SASEGT. J lost 8 bases, V lost 1 base, and 10 bases had no gene match.

The gene calls are TRBV6-2 or TRBV6-3 and TRBJ2-7; TRBD1 is a possible D gene (5 bases). The CDR3 sequence is 14 residues long. Germline CDR1 MNHEY, CDR2 SVGEGT. V was trimmed by 5 bases and J by 4 bases, leaving 15 bases between them. The CDR3 DNA reads as TGTGCCAGCAGTCACACAGGTTGGAAGTACGAGCAGTACTTC. This encodes CASSHTGWKYEQYF.

The CDR3 region is CASSPVDSAYGYTF. CDR3 coding DNA: TGTGCCAGCAGCCCCGTTGACAGCGCCTATGGCTACACCTTC. The chain couples TRBV11-2 to TRBJ1-2, with a possible D match to TRBD1 (5 bases). The CDR3 is 14 amino acids. V was cut by 5 bases and J by 4 bases, with 14 bases left in between. The V gene's germline CDR1 is SGHAT and CDR2 FQNNGV.